This T cell receptor beta chain was captured by sequencing in a study of CD8 T cells in ankylosing spondylitis (dated by TCRdb to 2017 to 2019). General notes on the study: To find TCR variants linked to disease, the study profiled T cell receptor beta repertoires in ankylosing spondylitis patients and healthy donors. In total, the full study cohort was made up of roughly 110 healthy donors and about two dozen ankylosing spondylitis patients. Peripheral blood was sampled, and synovial fluid was also collected from ankylosing spondylitis patients.

In this sample, this clonotype turned up many times. The target of this receptor is not known. Base qualities are not at hand, and no much larger clone is one base apart. Sequenced using an Illumina HiSeq 2500. Quantitative 5'-RACE with molecular barcodes was used to prepare TCR beta libraries. Per the source publication's procedure: A new computational method based on a probabilistic model of VDJ rearrangement was used to identify disease-linked TCR variants. In-frame beta chains were kept once TCRdb had trimmed the public reads at Q25 with fastp and called clones with MiXCR. Rows are unified per CDR3 protein, each entry keeping the most common DNA and genes. The V and J calls reflect TCRdb's pipeline rather than the authors' work. The sample table records about 220,000 distinct CDR3 sequences; around 7.9% of these occur just once. Of the sample, over 12% is held by the ten largest clones. The CDR3 sequence holds 15 residues, the cysteine and phenylalanine included. Just CDR3 DNA is preserved here, 45 bases in frame from base 1. V has 7 bases trimmed and J has 1 base trimmed; junction bases matching no gene number 11. According to the germline V gene, CDR1 reads SQVTM and CDR2 reads ANQGSEA.

Study-level results and caveats: The disease-linked clones had a CD8+ phenotype and were found at relatively low frequencies in peripheral blood. Some of the motif variants had been reported before in the synovial fluid and blood of reactive arthritis patients, a finding that suggests common disease-initiation mechanisms. A TCR beta motif made up of eight or nine highly homologous amino acid variants appeared to be characteristic of blood from ankylosing spondylitis patients. The disease-linked clones were reported as significantly enriched in matched synovial fluid samples from ankylosing spondylitis patients.

Recombination linked TRBV29-1 to TRBJ1-1; TRBD1 lines up with 8 middle nucleotides. This receptor was taken from a male donor with ankylosing spondylitis. Specimen: blood, either unsorted or a sorted T cell fraction (not recorded which). The nucleotide sequence reads as follows: TGCAGCGCTCGTGACAGGGGTAAAAGGAACACTGAAGCTTTCTTT. This sequence encodes CSARDRGKRNTEAFF.